These 24 T cell receptor beta chains originate from one sample sequenced in a study of STAT5B mutations in CD4+ large granular lymphocyte leukemia. The table came from immunoSEQ multiplex PCR; TCRdb's copy has only in-frame clones and leaves some out. The repertoire holds tens of thousands of clones, about 71% seen once, with roughly 2% in the top ten. The sample comprised CD4+ T cells from blood buffy coats. The source is a human donor in good health.

The chain links TRBV7-9 to TRBJ2-5; 9 bases fit TRBD2. V lost 1 base to trimming and J lost 2 bases; unmatched junction nucleotides: 5. Germline CDR1 and CDR2: SEHNR and FQNEAQ (reference sequence). This CDR3 has 16 amino acids. CDR3 bases: TGTGCCAGCAGCTTAGTCCTCCTAGCGGGACAAGAGACCCAGTACTTC. This gives the protein CASSLVLLAGQETQYF.

The chain combines TRBV5-1 with TRBJ2-3; D not certain. V was cut by 1 base and J by 2 bases, with 2 bases left in between. This CDR3 spans 12 amino acids. The germline V gene has CDR1 SGHRS and CDR2 YFSETQ. CDR3 coding DNA: TGCGCCAGCAGCTTGCCCACAGATACGCAGTATTTT. This gives the protein CASSLPTDTQYF.

In this sample, this clone turned up a few times. The V and J genes are TRBV10-2 and TRBJ1-1, with D possibly being TRBD1 (5 bases). The length of the CDR3 is 13 residues. The V and J ends lost 8 bases and 1 base respectively, with 11 bases between them. Germline CDR1 reads WSHSY; CDR2 reads SAAADI. The CDR3 spells CASGGRGNTEAFF. CDR3 nucleotides: TGCGCCAGCGGGGGACGGGGGAACACTGAAGCTTTCTTT.

The chain combines TRBV20-1 with TRBJ2-1; D is unclear. Germline V gene data show CDR1 as DFQATT and CDR2 as SNEGSKA (reference sequence). V lost 5 bases, J lost 11 bases, and 10 bases lay in between. The CDR3 has 10 residues. CDR3 nucleotides: TGCAGTGCTGGGGATGAGAAGCAGTTCTTC. It codes for CSAGDEKQFF.

This rearrangement joins TRBV4-3 to TRBJ1-4; D gene unclear. Germline CDR1 LGHNA, CDR2 YSLEER. The CDR3 is 14 amino acids. Trimming pared 2 bases from V and 4 bases from J, leaving 8 bases between. DNA for the CDR3: TGCGCCAGCAGCCAAATGACAAGTAATGAAAAACTGTTTTTT. Translating it yields CASSQMTSNEKLFF.

The chain has TRBV5-1 and TRBJ1-3; 11 nucleotides align to TRBD1. The CDR3 totals 17 residues. The germline V gene has CDR1 SGHRS and CDR2 YFSETQ. V lost 0 bases to trimming and J lost 2 bases; unmatched junction nucleotides: 4. The CDR3 region has the DNA TGCGCCAGCAGCTTGGCTTTGGGACAGGGGGCTGGAAACACCATATATTTT. Amino acids: CASSLALGQGAGNTIYF.

This clone was counted between two and nine times. This chain connects TRBV30 to TRBJ2-3, with unresolved D. CDR1 is GTSNPN and CDR2 is SVGIG in the germline V gene (reference sequence). The germline V and J ends were trimmed by 0 bases and 1 base, with 5 bases remaining between them. The CDR3 is 13 residues long. The CDR3 here is CAWSVGGTDTQYF. In nucleotides, the CDR3 is TGTGCCTGGAGTGTAGGTGGCACAGATACGCAGTATTTT.

This clone has a single count. The J gene is TRBJ2-2, the V gene TRBV19; no clear D. The V end was cut by 7 bases, the J end by 0 bases, with 6 bases between. This CDR3 has 13 amino acids. Germline CDR1 LNHDA, CDR2 SQIVND (reference sequence). The CDR3 nucleotides are TGTGCCAGTACCCGAACGAACACCGGGGAGCTGTTTTTT. This gives the protein CASTRTNTGELFF.

This rearrangement joins TRBV6-6 to TRBJ1-3, with a weak D call TRBD1 (5 bases). The CDR3 spans 15 residues. V was pared by 7 bases and J by 5 bases, with 18 bases between. Looked up from germline, CDR1 is MNHNY and CDR2 is SVGAGI (reference sequence). CDR3 coding DNA: TGTGCCAGCACCCTTCTAGGGGCGACCCGAAACACCATATATTTT. Its protein product is CASTLLGATRNTIYF.

This chain uses TRBV30 with TRBJ2-5; the D gene is possibly TRBD1 (5 bases). Germline V gene sequence: CDR1 GTSNPN, CDR2 SVGIG (reference sequence). Trimming removed 4 bases at V and 5 bases at J, with 17 bases between. There are 14 residues in the CDR3. CDR3 sequence (DNA): TGTGCCTGGACCACAGGATATCTCTCTGAGACCCAGTACTTC. Translating it yields CAWTTGYLSETQYF.

V gene TRBV2 combines with J gene TRBJ1-1; perhaps TRBD1 as D (6 bases). Germline V gene data show CDR1 as SNHLY and CDR2 as FYNNEI. Trimming cost V 8 bases and J 5 bases, with 15 bases left between them. There are 13 residues in the CDR3. The CDR3 DNA follows: TGTGCCAGCGGGAAACAGGGATCTACTGAAGCTTTCTTT. Its translation: CASGKQGSTEAFF.

The J gene is TRBJ1-2, the V gene TRBV6-4, with a tentative D call TRBD1 (5 bases). V gave up 3 bases and J gave up 4 bases, with 15 bases separating them. Germline V gene lookup returns CDR1 MRHNA and CDR2 SNTAGT. The CDR3 totals 15 residues. The CDR3 sequence is CASSESQGGSYGYTF. CDR3 bases: TGTGCCAGCAGTGAAAGCCAGGGAGGTAGCTATGGCTACACCTTC.

The chain couples TRBV9 to TRBJ1-4; D unresolved. Trimming left V 6 bases short and J 7 bases short, with 16 bases between. This CDR3 is 14 amino acids long. From germline, CDR1 is SGDLS and CDR2 YYNGEE. This chain's CDR3 is CASTLGRSGEKLFF. For the CDR3, the DNA is TGTGCCAGCACCTTAGGGCGGTCAGGTGAAAAACTGTTTTTT.

V and J are TRBV19 and TRBJ2-5; 8 positions match TRBD1. CDR3 length equals 18 residues. Trimming at V came to 5 bases and at J to 2 bases, leaving 16 bases not matched to a gene. Looked up from germline, CDR1 is LNHDA and CDR2 is SQIVND (reference sequence). The CDR3 sequence is CASSHRLGQGPVQETQYF. The CDR3 DNA sequence: TGTGCCAGTAGTCACCGTTTAGGACAGGGTCCGGTACAAGAGACCCAGTACTTC.

J is TRBJ1-2 and V is TRBV10-1, with D possibly TRBD1 on 5 matching bases. The CDR3 consists of 16 residues. V lost 0 bases and J lost 8, with 19 bases in between. The germline V gene has CDR1 WNHNN and CDR2 SYGVQD (reference sequence). The CDR3 loop reads CASSESPTVPEGGYTF. The CDR3 nucleotides are TGCGCCAGCAGTGAGTCACCGACAGTCCCCGAAGGGGGCTACACCTTC.

The chain employs TRBV29-1 and TRBJ2-3; maybe TRBD1 (6 bases). The CDR3 extends over 14 amino acids. Trimming pared 7 bases from V and 5 bases from J, leaving 19 bases between. CDR1 is SQVTM, CDR2 ANQGSEA, per germline. CDR3 sequence (DNA): TGCAGCGCGAAGGGCAGGGGTCGGGGAGATACGCAGTATTTT. The encoded protein is CSAKGRGRGDTQYF.

V gene TRBV18 combines with J gene TRBJ1-3; no definite D call. Per the germline V gene, CDR1 is KGHSH and CDR2 is LQKENI. This CDR3 has 16 amino acids. With 3 bases removed from V and 0 bases from J, the gap between germline ends came to 12 bases. The CDR3 DNA reads as TGTGCCAGCTCACCGGTGGCGGGGATCTCTGGAAACACCATATATTTT. Translating it yields CASSPVAGISGNTIYF.

The chain carries TRBV15 and TRBJ1-5; D gene ambiguous. V gave up 5 bases and J gave up 6 bases, with 17 bases separating them. This CDR3 has 15 residues. Germline CDR1 is LNHNV and CDR2 is YYDKDF (reference sequence). As DNA, the CDR3 is TGTGCCACCAGCGATGGGATGCGGTTAGGTCAGCCCCAGCATTTT. Its translation: CATSDGMRLGQPQHF.

V is TRBV7-8 and J is TRBJ2-1, with D possibly matching TRBD2 (7 bases). Deletions cut 2 bases from V and 4 bases from J, with 18 bases between. The CDR3 is 17 amino acids. Germline CDR1 reads SGHVS; CDR2 reads FQNEAQ. The CDR3 coding sequence is TGTGCCAGCAGCTTAAGAGTTGGCGGGGGCCTATACAATGAGCAGTTCTTC. Protein: CASSLRVGGGLYNEQFF. Full variable domain (remainder filled in from reference TRBV7-8 and TRBJ2-1): GAGVSQSPRYKVAKRGQDVALRCDPISGHVSLFWYQQALGQGPEFLTYFQNEAQLDKSGLPSDRFFAERPEGSVSTLKIQRTQQEDSAVYLCASSLRVGGGLYNEQFFGPGTRLTVL.

The CDR3, as DNA: TGTGCCAGCAGTTTACCCTGGACAGACGGGCGCGAGGAAAAACTGTTTTTT. Translated: CASSLPWTDGREEKLFF. The rearrangement joins TRBV28 to TRBJ1-4; D is possibly TRBD1 (6 bases). The CDR3 has 17 residues. Germline CDR1 and CDR2: MDHEN and SYDVKM. V lost 2 bases to trimming and J lost 8 bases, with 21 bases between them. Based on the CDR3 plus reference TRBV28 and TRBJ1-4, the full variable domain is DVKVTQSSRYLVKRTGEKVFLECVQDMDHENMFWYRQDPGLGLRLIYFSYDVKMKEKGDIPEGYSVSREKKERFSLILESASTNQTSMYLCASSLPWTDGREEKLFFGSGTQLSVL.

This clone showed up just once. V is TRBV5-6 and J is TRBJ1-1; D gene ambiguous. Germline assignment: CDR1 SGHDT and CDR2 YYEEEE. CDR3 length equals 13 residues. V was trimmed by 2 bases and J by 0 bases, leaving 5 bases between them. CDR3 protein: CASSFAVNTEAFF. CDR3 nucleotides: TGTGCCAGCAGCTTCGCAGTGAACACTGAAGCTTTCTTT.

The chain combines TRBV7-9 with TRBJ2-3; a weak D match, TRBD2 (5 bases). The length of the CDR3 is 14 residues. V was clipped by 5 bases and J by 3 bases, with 12 bases between them. The V gene's germline CDR1 is SEHNR and CDR2 FQNEAQ (reference sequence). CDR3 in amino acids: CASSHPEETDTQYF. In DNA, the CDR3 is TGTGCCAGCAGCCACCCGGAGGAAACAGATACGCAGTATTTT.

The chain carries TRBV5-1 and TRBJ2-1; 9 bases map to TRBD1. V trimming: 4 bases; J trimming: 4 bases; junction bases outside the gene matches: 9. This CDR3 contains 16 residues. Germline V lookup: CDR1 SGHRS, CDR2 YFSETQ. The CDR3 is CASSQGTGTGYNEQFF. The CDR3, as DNA: TGCGCCAGCAGCCAGGGGACCGGGACAGGGTACAATGAGCAGTTCTTC. The full variable domain, completed using reference TRBV5-1 and TRBJ2-1, is KAGVTQTPRYLIKTRGQQVTLSCSPISGHRSVSWYQQTPGQGLQFLFEYFSETQRNKGNFPGRFSGRQFSNSRSEMNVSTLELGDSALYLCASSQGTGTGYNEQFFGPGTRLTVL.

The count of this clone is one. The V and J genes are TRBV5-1 and TRBJ2-2; 11 nucleotides match TRBD2. The germline V gene encodes CDR1 SGHRS and CDR2 YFSETQ. CDR3 length equals 15 residues. The V segment lost 4 bases and the J segment 4 bases; nucleotides outside the gene matches: 3. CDR3 region: CASSMTSGITGELFF. The CDR3 nucleotides are TGCGCCAGCAGCATGACTAGCGGGATCACCGGGGAGCTGTTTTTT.